The present TCR beta chain was sequenced within a study of CD8 T cells in Susac syndrome. J was trimmed by 6 bases and V by 4 bases; bases with no gene match: 9. CDR3 length: 14 amino acids. The authors sequenced TCR beta from blood CD8+ and CD4+ T cells. Bulk CD8+ and CD4+ cells came from magnetic negative isolation; CD8+ TEMRA by FACS. When the RNA was reverse transcribed, random hexamers were used with an input of roughly 0.45 to 1 ug. Multiplex immunoSEQ PCR targeted 54 Vbeta and 13 Jbeta TCR beta segments. TCRdb ran MiXCR on the immunoSEQ multiplex PCR reads and lists one entry per CDR3 protein. This table has about 280,000 distinct CDR3 sequences, approximately 81% appearing once.

Material for sequencing was CD8+ T cells from PBMCs. This sequence was found in a human donor with multiple sclerosis. V gene TRBV12-3 or TRBV12-4 combines with J gene TRBJ2-7, with 7 bases matching TRBD2. CDR3 region: CASSSGTKLREQYF. For the CDR3, the DNA is TGTGCCAGCAGTTCAGGGACTAAACTCCGCGAGCAGTACTTC.